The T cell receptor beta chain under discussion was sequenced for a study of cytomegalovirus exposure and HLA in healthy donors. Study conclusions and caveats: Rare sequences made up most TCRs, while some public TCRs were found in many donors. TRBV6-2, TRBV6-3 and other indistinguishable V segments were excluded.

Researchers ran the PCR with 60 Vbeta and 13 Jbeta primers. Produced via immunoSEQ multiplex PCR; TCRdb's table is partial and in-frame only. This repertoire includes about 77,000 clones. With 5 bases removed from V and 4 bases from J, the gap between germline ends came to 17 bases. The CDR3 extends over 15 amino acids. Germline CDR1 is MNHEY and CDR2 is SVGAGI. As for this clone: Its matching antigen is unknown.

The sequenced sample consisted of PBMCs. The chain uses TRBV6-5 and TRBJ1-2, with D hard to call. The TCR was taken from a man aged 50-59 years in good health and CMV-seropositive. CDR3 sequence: CASSPGRGLGYGYTF. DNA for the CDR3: TGTGCCAGCAGTCCCGGCCGGGGTCTCGGCTATGGCTACACCTTC.